This passage covers 5 T cell receptor beta chains from one sample sequenced in a study of T cells after yellow fever vaccination. TCRdb re-called the 5' RACE reads through MiXCR, storing one row per CDR3 protein. The sample holds more than 300,000 distinct CDR3 sequences, around 4.4% seen once. Sample: PBMCs, taken 15 days after the yellow fever booster vaccination. The receptors here all came from a man younger than 30 who received the YFV17D yellow fever vaccine.

This clonotype was detected ten times or more. CDR3 sequence (DNA): TGCAGTGCCCCCGGGACAGGGGGTGAAAAACTGTTTTTT. Translation gives CSAPGTGGEKLFF. This chain uses TRBV20-1 with TRBJ1-4; the match to TRBD1 covers 11 bases. The CDR3 contains 13 residues. Germline-derived CDR1 and CDR2 are DFQATT and SNEGSKA (reference sequence). Germline trimming cut 6 bases from V and 7 bases from J; bases unmatched to any gene: 4.

The sample holds a few counts of this clonotype. The chain links TRBV7-3 to TRBJ2-1, with D maybe TRBD2 (5 bases). Trimming stripped 2 bases from V and 8 bases from J, with 16 bases between. The CDR3 is made up of 15 amino acids. Germline V gives CDR1 SGHTA, CDR2 FQGTGA. The CDR3 here is CASSLSGGRRDEQFF. The CDR3 DNA reads TGTGCCAGCAGCTTATCCGGTGGCAGGCGGGATGAGCAGTTCTTC. Drawing the rest from reference TRBV7-3 and TRBJ2-1, the complete variable domain is GAGVSQTPSNKVTEKGKYVELRCDPISGHTALYWYRQSLGQGPEFLIYFQGTGAADDSGLPNDRFFAVRPEGSVSTLKIQRTERGDSAVYLCASSLSGGRRDEQFFGPGTRLTVL.

This clonotype was counted many times. The chain combines TRBV27 with TRBJ2-7, with 9 nucleotides matching TRBD1. This CDR3 spans 14 amino acids. Per the germline V gene, CDR1 is MNHEY and CDR2 is SMNVEV (reference sequence). J gave up 5 bases and V 10 bases, and 12 bases lay outside the gene matches. CDR3 nucleotides: TGTGCCAACCTAATTCCGGGACAGGGAAACGAGCAGTACGTC. It codes for CANLIPGQGNEQYV.

The chain joins TRBV12-3 or TRBV12-4 to TRBJ2-2; D unresolved. Trimming took off 5 bases at V and 6 bases at J, with 10 bases between the two ends. CDR3 size: 13 residues. CDR3 sequence reads: CASSTIAPGELFF. In DNA, the CDR3 is TGTGCCAGCAGTACGATCGCCCCCGGGGAGCTGTTTTTT.

In DNA, the CDR3 is TGTGCCAGCAGCCGCCGTCGCCTGCCGGGAGAGACCCAGTACTTC. Translating gives CASSRRRLPGETQYF. This chain joins TRBV7-8 and TRBJ2-5, with D unresolved. The CDR3 totals 15 residues. Between the trimmed V and J ends, which lost 5 bases and 4 bases, there was a span of 17 bases. Germline V gene lookup returns CDR1 SGHVS and CDR2 FQNEAQ.